What follows is one T cell receptor beta chain and its context. Antigen unknown. This sample was taken from a study of cytomegalovirus exposure and HLA in healthy donors. Study at large: In a later analysis, the 90 to 150 validation repertoires were reported to have used the same platform as the 666 first-cohort repertoires.

Here immunoSEQ multiplex PCR was the method, and the copy in TCRdb shows in-frame clones only, minus some. The data show tens of thousands of clones, about 95% seen once. Trimming took 6 bases from V and 5 from J; bases not matched to a gene: 4. The CDR3 loop spans 15 amino acids. Germline CDR1 LNHDA, CDR2 SQIVND (reference sequence). Study-level results: Clusters of TCRs from the first cohort tended to co-occur in the 100 to 150 validation repertoires (as a later analysis found). The investigators catalogued some 150 TCR beta chains as cytomegalovirus-associated.

The rearrangement links TRBV19 to TRBJ2-2, with TRBD2 matching over 12 bases. The receptor was derived from a woman aged 18-35 years in good health and CMV-seronegative. Sequenced material: PBMCs. The CDR3 nucleotides are TGTGCCAGTAGGGGTCTAGCGGGGGGGACCGGGGAGCTGTTTTTT. As protein: CASRGLAGGTGELFF.